These 25 T cell receptor beta chains were all obtained from the same sample, sequenced in a study of T cell changes during pregnancy in multiple sclerosis. Generated by immunoSEQ multiplex PCR, the TCRdb table keeps only in-frame clones and is missing some. The profile shows some 53,000 clones, almost 95% of them singletons. This sample comprised CD4+ T cells from peripheral blood mononuclear cells, obtained in the third trimester of pregnancy. These receptors originate from a female donor with multiple sclerosis, enrolled in a pregnancy study.

The chain recombines TRBV6-5 with TRBJ1-4, with D perhaps matching TRBD1 (5 bases). The CDR3 is made up of 15 amino acids. The V gene lost 4 bases and the J gene lost 8 bases, with 17 bases spanning the gap. Germline assignment: CDR1 MNHEY and CDR2 SVGAGI. The CDR3 region is CASSSPSGGNEKLFF. The CDR3 DNA is TGTGCCAGCAGTTCCCCATCCGGGGGGAACGAAAAACTGTTTTTT.

This sequence joins TRBV5-1 and TRBJ2-3; 8 positions match TRBD2. The CDR3 is made up of 19 amino acids. Germline V gives CDR1 SGHRS, CDR2 YFSETQ. V trimming: 1 base; J trimming: 0 bases; junction bases outside the gene matches: 13. The CDR3 sequence is CASSLPLAGRGDSTDTQYF. CDR3 DNA sequence: TGCGCCAGCAGCTTGCCCCTAGCGGGTAGGGGAGATAGCACAGATACGCAGTATTTT.

This clone has a handful of counts. The V gene is TRBV9, the J gene TRBJ2-1; maybe TRBD1 (6 bases). The CDR3 length is 13 residues. The V end was cut by 7 bases, the J end by 1 base, with 9 bases between. The V gene's germline CDR1 is SGDLS and CDR2 YYNGEE. The CDR3 loop reads CASGGPSYNEQFF. The CDR3 nucleotides are TGTGCCAGCGGGGGCCCATCCTACAATGAGCAGTTCTTC.

About this clone itself: Since the CDR3 does not end with the conserved phenylalanine or tryptophan, this likely comes from a read error. For the CDR3, the DNA is TGTGCCAGTAGTGAGGACAGGGGGGGTACCTACGAGCAGTACCTC. Translating it yields CASSEDRGGTYEQYL. The rearrangement links TRBV19 to TRBJ2-7, with TRBD1 matching 10 bases. This CDR3 comprises 15 residues. Germline V lookup: CDR1 LNHDA, CDR2 SQIVND (reference sequence). After removal of 5 bases from V and 2 bases from J, the junction contained 6 bases not matched to a gene.

This rearrangement joins TRBV6-6 to TRBJ1-2; 9 bases agree with TRBD1. Per the germline V gene, CDR1 is MNHNY and CDR2 is SVGAGI (reference sequence). The CDR3 loop spans 14 amino acids. V trimming: 6 bases; J trimming: 2 bases; junction bases outside the gene matches: 4. The CDR3 DNA follows: TGTGCCAGCAGCGGACAGGGGTTGAACTATGGCTACACCTTC. Translating it yields CASSGQGLNYGYTF.

CDR3 DNA sequence: TGCGCCAGCAGCTTTCGGACTAGCGCCAACAATGAGCAGTTCTTC. Its protein is CASSFRTSANNEQFF. The genes are TRBV5-1 and TRBJ2-1; 9 bases line up with TRBD2. CDR3 size: 15 residues. The junction had 5 bases not matched to a gene; V was cut back by 2 bases and J by 5 bases. Per germline, CDR1 SGHRS and CDR2 YFSETQ.

This clone was counted a single time. The V and J genes are TRBV6-5 and TRBJ2-2; D may be TRBD2 (5 bases). Germline assignment: CDR1 MNHEY and CDR2 SVGAGI. This CDR3 is 16 amino acids long. The ends were cut back, 0 bases at V and 7 bases at J, with 15 bases in the middle. CDR3 DNA: TGTGCCAGCAGTTACTCGAGCCGGGGAAAGGGCGGGGAGCTGTTTTTT. Translated: CASSYSSRGKGGELFF.

The chain couples TRBV6-4 to TRBJ2-3; tentatively, D is TRBD2 (5 bases). The V end was cut by 5 bases, the J end by 0 bases, with 12 bases between. The germline V gene has CDR1 MRHNA and CDR2 SNTAGT. The CDR3 has 15 amino acids. CDR3 sequence: CASSLDFSSTDTQYF. In nucleotides, the CDR3 is TGTGCCAGCAGTTTGGACTTTTCTAGCACAGATACGCAGTATTTT.

The V call is TRBV4-1, the J call TRBJ2-3; 8 bases fit TRBD1. The CDR3 is 17 residues long. Unmatched junction bases numbered 7, after V lost 1 base and J lost 1 base. Per the germline V gene, CDR1 is MGHRA and CDR2 is YSYEKL. CDR3 loop: CASSQGRQGLRTDTQYF. As DNA, the CDR3 is TGCGCCAGCAGCCAAGGGCGACAGGGGCTACGCACAGATACGCAGTATTTT.

The J gene is TRBJ2-3, the V gene TRBV2; D possibly corresponds to TRBD2 (6 bases). This CDR3 contains 16 residues. V lost 8 bases and J 0 bases, leaving 18 bases between the germline ends. CDR1 and CDR2 (germline): SNHLY, FYNNEI. The CDR3 region has the DNA TGTGCCAGCGGTCGATTAGGAGGGGCAAGCACAGATACGCAGTATTTT. Its protein is CASGRLGGASTDTQYF.

The chain links TRBV5-5 to TRBJ1-1, with no clear D. This CDR3 comprises 13 residues. The ends were cut back, 2 bases at V and 4 bases at J, with 9 bases in the middle. CDR1 and CDR2 (germline): SGHKS, YYEKEE (reference sequence). CDR3 DNA: TGTGCCAGCAGCTTTGCGGTGGGCACTGAAGCTTTCTTT. Protein sequence: CASSFAVGTEAFF.

The chain couples TRBV5-8 to TRBJ2-3; D is possibly TRBD1 (6 bases). Germline lookup yields CDR1 SGHTS and CDR2 YDEGEE. The CDR3 length is 15 residues. V was pared by 4 bases and J by 1 base, with 13 bases between. The CDR3 DNA is TGTGCCAGCAGCCTTCTGAGACAGGGCACAGATACGCAGTATTTT. Residues: CASSLLRQGTDTQYF.

The rearrangement links TRBV12-2 to TRBJ1-1; the tabulated D call, TRBD1, remains unverified against the DNA. TRBV12-2 is a pseudogene locus. This CDR3 region has 17 residues. As DNA, the CDR3 is TGTGCAAGTCGCTTAGGTAAAGGGGGCGAGTTTGTCACTGAAGCTTTCTTT. It codes for CASRLGKGGEFVTEAFF.

The chain is built from TRBV20-1 and TRBJ1-4; a weak D match, TRBD1 (6 bases). Germline V lookup: CDR1 DFQATT, CDR2 SNEGSKA (reference sequence). V was clipped by 4 bases and J by 6 bases, with 6 bases between them. The CDR3 is 11 amino acids. DNA for the CDR3: TGCAGTGCTAACAGGGATGAAAAACTGTTTTTT. It yields the protein CSANRDEKLFF.

This chain joins TRBV7-9 and TRBJ2-3; TRBD2 aligns across 7 bases. Looked up from germline, CDR1 is SEHNR and CDR2 is FQNEAQ (reference sequence). The V segment lost 2 bases and the J segment 3 bases; nucleotides outside the gene matches: 2. CDR3 size: 14 residues. Here the CDR3 reads CASSLSGITDTQYF. The CDR3 DNA sequence: TGTGCCAGCAGCTTAAGCGGGATTACAGATACGCAGTATTTT.

The chain recombines TRBV15 with TRBJ2-7; the D is unclear. CDR1 and CDR2 (germline): LNHNV, YYDKDF (reference sequence). The CDR3 sequence is 13 residues long. V dropped 1 base and J dropped 5 bases, with 9 bases sitting between them. CDR3 region: CATSRGAIDEQYF. For the CDR3, the DNA is TGTGCCACCAGCAGAGGGGCTATCGACGAGCAGTACTTC.

The chain couples TRBV7-9 to TRBJ2-7; TRBD1 agrees at 9 bases. Germline V gene sequence: CDR1 SEHNR, CDR2 FQNEAQ (reference sequence). The CDR3 length is 15 residues. J gave up 1 base and V 4 bases, and 5 bases lay outside the gene matches. The CDR3 protein is CASSSTGGASYEQYF. CDR3 DNA: TGTGCCAGCAGCTCGACAGGGGGTGCGTCCTACGAGCAGTACTTC.

The rearrangement links TRBV18 to TRBJ2-5, with D unclear. The length of the CDR3 is 13 residues. The V gene's germline CDR1 is KGHSH and CDR2 LQKENI. Trimming left V 0 bases short and J 5 bases short, with 7 bases between. Here the CDR3 DNA reads TGTGCCAGCTCACCACCGGCTTTTGAGACCCAGTACTTC. As protein: CASSPPAFETQYF.

This clone has just one count. The chain uses TRBV19 and TRBJ2-1; 9 positions match TRBD1. From germline, CDR1 is LNHDA and CDR2 SQIVND (reference sequence). The CDR3 consists of 16 residues. V lost 4 bases and J lost 6; bases outside the gene matches: 10. Here the CDR3 DNA reads TGTGCCAGTAGTAAGGGACAGGGAGGTCTCATCAATGAGCAGTTCTTC. Encoded protein: CASSKGQGGLINEQFF.

CDR3 sequence reads: CASRAVYEQYF. The CDR3 DNA is TGTGCCAGCAGGGCGGTATACGAGCAGTACTTC. The V and J genes are TRBV2 and TRBJ2-7; D gene uncertain. This CDR3 has 11 amino acids. Trimming shortened V by 6 bases and J by 4 bases, and 7 bases separated the two germline ends. Germline lookup yields CDR1 SNHLY and CDR2 FYNNEI.

The chain carries TRBV10-3 and TRBJ2-4; TRBD2 matches 9 bases. The germline V gene has CDR1 ENHRY and CDR2 SYGVKD. This CDR3 comprises 16 residues. V shed 0 bases, J shed 4 bases, and the junction held 4 bases outside the gene matches. CDR3 in DNA: TGTGCCATCAGTGAGTCGGGTAGCGGGAGAAAAAACATTCAGTACTTC. Its protein product is CAISESGSGRKNIQYF.

The J gene is TRBJ2-1, the V gene TRBV10-3; 11 positions match TRBD2. The V gene end was trimmed by 6 bases and the J gene end by 7 bases; junction bases not matched to a gene: 11. This CDR3 comprises 16 residues. Germline V lookup: CDR1 ENHRY, CDR2 SYGVKD. The CDR3 sequence is CAISGLGLAGGNEQFF. CDR3 nucleotide sequence: TGTGCCATCAGCGGCTTAGGGCTAGCGGGAGGTAATGAGCAGTTCTTC.

The genes are TRBV27 and TRBJ2-2, with 9 nucleotides matching TRBD2. V was pared by 3 bases and J by 5 bases, with 10 bases of the junction left unmatched. This CDR3 comprises 17 residues. The germline V gene encodes CDR1 MNHEY and CDR2 SMNVEV (reference sequence). The CDR3 protein is CASSFGSGGSKTGELFF. In nucleotides, the CDR3 is TGTGCCAGCAGTTTTGGTAGCGGGGGAAGTAAAACCGGGGAGCTGTTTTTT.

The V call is TRBV28, the J call TRBJ2-7; TRBD2 aligns across 9 bases. Losses at the gene ends were 5 bases for V and 6 bases for J; bases not matched to a gene: 11. Germline V gene lookup returns CDR1 MDHEN and CDR2 SYDVKM. This CDR3 contains 15 residues. The CDR3 coding sequence is TGTGCCAGCAGTCCATTAGCGGGAGTAGGCTCCGAGCAGTACTTC. It encodes CASSPLAGVGSEQYF.

This clone turned up a few times. The chain has TRBV28 and TRBJ1-4, with D possibly TRBD1 on 5 matching bases. Trimming removed 10 bases at V and 3 bases at J, with 18 bases between. Germline V CDR1 and CDR2: MDHEN, SYDVKM. The CDR3 has 15 residues. The CDR3 DNA is TGTGCCACCCGTGGGGGAGGGCAAGCTAATGAAAAACTGTTTTTT. This codes for CATRGGGQANEKLFF. Full variable domain (missing parts from reference TRBV28 and TRBJ1-4): DVKVTQSSRYLVKRTGEKVFLECVQDMDHENMFWYRQDPGLGLRLIYFSYDVKMKEKGDIPEGYSVSREKKERFSLILESASTNQTSMYLCATRGGGQANEKLFFGSGTQLSVL.